Sequencing of this TCR beta chain was carried out in a study of radiation and T cells in renal cell carcinoma. From germline, CDR1 is SGHVS and CDR2 FQNEAQ. The V gene lost 3 bases and the J gene lost 0 bases, with 12 bases spanning the gap. This CDR3 spans 17 amino acids. Time point noted: blood 4 weeks post-SBRT, at nephrectomy. The sample's treatment: 15 Gy SBRT to primary tumor, nephrectomy 4 weeks later. Nephrectomy followed 15 Gy stereotactic body radiation by 4 weeks. Blood was sampled at baseline, 2 weeks and 4 weeks after SBRT. The tumor was a clear cell renal cell carcinoma. Sequencing used immunoSEQ multiplex PCR; TCRdb keeps in-frame clones, though not all of them. Of roughly 170,000 clones in the sample, about 87% were seen once.

The clonotype originates from a woman between 45 and 65 years old with renal cell carcinoma. The sample in question was blood, obtained from a patient whose treatment included radiotherapy and nephrectomy. The chain joins TRBV7-8 to TRBJ2-6, with D perhaps matching TRBD1 (6 bases). The CDR3 is CASSFKGQSSGANVLTF. The CDR3 DNA follows: TGTGCCAGCAGCTTTAAGGGACAATCCTCTGGGGCCAACGTCCTGACTTTC. The full variable domain, in which reference TRBV7-8 and TRBJ2-6 provide the parts outside the CDR3, is GAGVSQSPRYKVAKRGQDVALRCDPISGHVSLFWYQQALGQGPEFLTYFQNEAQLDKSGLPSDRFFAERPEGSVSTLKIQRTQQEDSAVYLCASSFKGQSSGANVLTFGAGSRLTVL.